Listed here are 26 T cell receptor beta chains from one sample, sequenced in a study of blood T cell repertoires in COVID-19. Method: immunoSEQ multiplex PCR; TCRdb's copy keeps in-frame clones and lacks some. The data hold about 200,000 clones, with around 82% observed a single time. Sequencing was performed on PBMCs or T cells enriched from blood (not recorded which). The receptor set was obtained from a woman in her sixties or seventies with acute COVID-19.

This clone was detected only a few times. This chain links TRBV18 with TRBJ2-1, with 7 bases that match TRBD1. Germline trimming cut 2 bases from V and 9 bases from J; bases unmatched to any gene: 10. The CDR3 is 15 residues long. Germline CDR1 reads KGHSH; CDR2 reads LQKENI. The CDR3 region has the DNA TGTGCCAGCTCACCAGCAGGTAAAGGGGGCGGTGAGCAGTTCTTC. This gives the protein CASSPAGKGGGEQFF. The full variable domain, its missing parts supplied by reference TRBV18 and TRBJ2-1, is NAGVMQNPRHLVRRRGQEARLRCSPMKGHSHVYWYRQLPEEGLKFMVYLQKENIIDESGMPKERFSAEFPKEGPSILRIQQVVRGDSAAYFCASSPAGKGGGEQFFGPGTRLTVL.

This clone was seen only once. The chain employs TRBV3-1 (or the pseudogene TRBV3-2) and TRBJ1-1, with 7 bases identical to TRBD1. The V and J ends lost 1 base and 4 bases, in that order; junction bases with no gene match: 3. Per germline, CDR1 LGHDT and CDR2 YNNKEL (reference sequence). The CDR3 has 14 residues. The CDR3 DNA sequence: TGTGCCAGCAGCCAAGGGCAGGGGGGCACTGAAGCTTTCTTT. Protein sequence: CASSQGQGGTEAFF.

In its sample, this clone was seen a few times. This rearrangement joins TRBV25-1 to TRBJ1-2; D uncertain. CDR3 length equals 13 residues. Germline V gene sequence: CDR1 MGHDK, CDR2 SYGVNS. Trimming shortened V by 5 bases and J by 7 bases, and 14 bases separated the two germline ends. CDR3 protein: CASSPQWEAGYTF. CDR3 sequence (DNA): TGTGCCAGCAGTCCCCAGTGGGAGGCTGGCTACACCTTC.

The V call is TRBV14, the J call TRBJ1-1; a possible D gene is TRBD1 (5 bases). The CDR3 loop spans 11 amino acids. V was pared by 2 bases and J by 10 bases, with 8 bases between. Germline V gene lookup returns CDR1 SGHDN and CDR2 FVKESK. The CDR3 here is CASSQYQGAFF. The CDR3 DNA reads TGTGCCAGCAGCCAATATCAGGGAGCTTTCTTT.

V usage is TRBV10-3 and J usage is TRBJ2-3, with D maybe TRBD2 (6 bases). Trimming took 11 bases from V and 0 from J, leaving 12 bases between them. The CDR3 is 13 residues long. Germline assignment: CDR1 ENHRY and CDR2 SYGVKD. The CDR3 coding sequence is TGTGCCTTCCGGGAGACTAGCACAGATACGCAGTATTTT. Residues: CAFRETSTDTQYF.

The chain links TRBV20-1 to TRBJ2-5; 10 nucleotides agree with TRBD2. The CDR3 is made up of 17 amino acids. CDR1 is DFQATT and CDR2 is SNEGSKA in the germline V gene (reference sequence). The junction had 14 bases not matched to a gene; V was cut back by 3 bases and J by 4 bases. In DNA form, the CDR3 reads TGCAGTGCTAGTCTCGCAAGCGGGGGGGTTCGGAGAGAGACCCAGTACTTC. This gives the protein CSASLASGGVRRETQYF.

The chain combines TRBV19 with TRBJ2-7; D is uncertain. Germline V gene lookup returns CDR1 LNHDA and CDR2 SQIVND (reference sequence). Trimming took 7 bases from V and 0 from J, leaving 13 bases between them. This CDR3 region has 14 residues. DNA of the CDR3: TGTGCCAGTACCACCACGGTAAGCTCCTACGAGCAGTACTTC. Protein product: CASTTTVSSYEQYF.

The chain couples TRBV6-2 or TRBV6-3 to TRBJ2-7; 11 bases fit TRBD2. With 6 bases clipped from V and 5 bases from J, the junction kept 3 bases outside the gene matches. The CDR3 is 13 amino acids. Per germline, CDR1 MNHEY and CDR2 SVGEGT. The DNA of the CDR3 is TGTGCCAGCAGCGATAGCGGGAGGGACGAGCAGTACTTC. It encodes CASSDSGRDEQYF.

This clone was detected only once. V gene TRBV19 combines with J gene TRBJ1-5; D possibly corresponds to TRBD1 (6 bases). This CDR3 comprises 15 residues. CDR1 and CDR2 from the germline V gene are LNHDA and SQIVND (reference sequence). V shed 5 bases and J shed 5 bases, with 16 bases lying between them. CDR3 DNA sequence: TGTGCCAGTAGTTTACGACACAGGGATTATCAGCCCCAGCATTTT. Translation: CASSLRHRDYQPQHF.

This rearrangement joins TRBV7-9 to TRBJ1-1; 7 positions match TRBD1. Trimming took 3 bases from V and 1 from J; bases not matched to a gene: 2. Germline V gene sequence: CDR1 SEHNR, CDR2 FQNEAQ (reference sequence). The CDR3 has 14 residues. CDR3 amino acids: CASSLTGTNTEAFF. The CDR3 region has the DNA TGTGCCAGCAGCTTGACAGGGACGAACACTGAAGCTTTCTTT.

This clone was found a few times. The chain joins TRBV6-5 to TRBJ1-6; TRBD1 is a possible D gene (5 bases). V lost 0 bases and J 5 bases, leaving 8 bases between the germline ends. Germline-derived CDR1 and CDR2 are MNHEY and SVGAGI. This CDR3 is built from 15 residues. The CDR3 DNA sequence: TGTGCCAGCAGTTACTCGAAGGGGAATAATTCACCCCTCCACTTT. Translated: CASSYSKGNNSPLHF.

This sequence joins TRBV27 and TRBJ2-3; 13 nucleotides align to TRBD2. CDR3 length: 19 residues. V shed 4 bases, J shed 1 base, and the junction held 11 bases outside the gene matches. Germline V gene sequence: CDR1 MNHEY, CDR2 SMNVEV (reference sequence). Written as DNA, the CDR3 is TGTGCCAGCAGTTCGACTAGCGGGGGGCAACTCTTGGGCACAGATACGCAGTATTTT. Translated, it gives CASSSTSGGQLLGTDTQYF.

The chain has TRBV4-3 and TRBJ1-1; 7 nucleotides match TRBD1. The CDR3 loop spans 15 amino acids. Germline CDR1 LGHNA, CDR2 YSLEER. Unmatched junction bases numbered 8, after V lost 4 bases and J lost 3 bases. CDR3 loop: CASSPRRGRDTEAFF. The CDR3 region has the DNA TGCGCCAGCAGCCCTCGGAGGGGGCGCGACACTGAAGCTTTCTTT.

The table lists this clone with a few counts. The V call is TRBV4-2, the J call TRBJ2-2, with D possibly matching TRBD2 (6 bases). The CDR3 runs to 15 residues. V was trimmed by 1 base and J by 7 bases, leaving 13 bases between them. Germline V lookup: CDR1 LGHNA, CDR2 YNFKEQ. CDR3 amino acids: CASSQGPPEGGELFF. In DNA, the CDR3 is TGTGCCAGCAGCCAAGGACCCCCGGAGGGCGGGGAGCTGTTTTTT.

The gene calls are TRBV5-1 and TRBJ2-6; weak D call: TRBD1 (5 bases). The V end was cut by 3 bases, the J end by 0 bases, with 7 bases between. The CDR3 extends over 15 amino acids. Germline assignment: CDR1 SGHRS and CDR2 YFSETQ. The CDR3 sequence is CASSSQGSGANVLTF. CDR3 coding DNA: TGCGCCAGCAGCTCGCAGGGCTCTGGGGCCAACGTCCTGACTTTC.

The V call is TRBV7-2, the J call TRBJ1-2, with 9 bases lining up with TRBD1. V lost 5 bases and J lost 6; bases outside the gene matches: 7. Germline V CDR1 and CDR2: SGHTA, FQGNSA. CDR3 length: 14 residues. The CDR3 DNA follows: TGTGCCAGCAGCCCCGGGACAGGGCCTCATGGCTACACCTTC. Translated: CASSPGTGPHGYTF.

This rearrangement joins TRBV11-2 to TRBJ1-3; D unresolved. The CDR3 has 15 amino acids. Germline CDR1 and CDR2: SGHAT and FQNNGV. Between the trimmed V and J ends, which lost 0 bases and 3 bases, there was a span of 9 bases. In DNA, the CDR3 is TGTGCCAGCAGCTTAGATATAACGCGTGGAAACACCATATATTTT. It is translated as CASSLDITRGNTIYF.

This clone appeared once. V and J are TRBV27 and TRBJ1-2; TRBD1 agrees at 8 bases. The ends lost 3 bases at V and 8 bases at J; junction bases unmatched: 5. This CDR3 has 13 amino acids. Germline values: CDR1 MNHEY, CDR2 SMNVEV (reference sequence). CDR3 sequence reads: CASSFGQGAGYTF. The CDR3 DNA is TGTGCCAGCAGTTTTGGCCAGGGGGCCGGCTACACCTTC.

The chain is built from TRBV5-6 and TRBJ2-3; TRBD2 matches 7 bases. The CDR3 loop spans 16 amino acids. Germline loops: CDR1 SGHDT, CDR2 YYEEEE. With V trimmed by 3 bases and J by 3 bases, 10 bases remained unmatched. In DNA form, the CDR3 reads TGTGCCAGCAGCTGGGGACTATCGGGGGTTACAGATACGCAGTATTTT. Amino acid sequence: CASSWGLSGVTDTQYF.

The chain recombines TRBV9 with TRBJ1-1, with 7 bases lining up with TRBD1. The CDR3 is 15 residues long. Trimming removed 3 bases from V and 1 base from J; junction bases left unmatched: 6. Germline lookup yields CDR1 SGDLS and CDR2 YYNGEE. CDR3 sequence reads: CASSGQTGTNTEAFF. The CDR3 DNA reads as TGTGCCAGCAGCGGACAGACAGGGACGAACACTGAAGCTTTCTTT.

J is TRBJ1-1 and V is TRBV18; D ambiguous. Germline V gene lookup returns CDR1 KGHSH and CDR2 LQKENI. The CDR3 is made up of 15 amino acids. V was shortened by 0 bases and J by 3 bases, with 11 bases between the two germline ends. In DNA form, the CDR3 reads TGTGCCAGCTCACCACCGATGCGGGCCGACACTGAAGCTTTCTTT. It specifies CASSPPMRADTEAFF.

The V gene is TRBV27, the J gene TRBJ1-2; 8 nucleotides align to TRBD1. Germline loops: CDR1 MNHEY, CDR2 SMNVEV (reference sequence). After removal of 6 bases from V and 8 bases from J, the junction contained 14 bases not matched to a gene. The length of the CDR3 is 15 residues. The CDR3 DNA reads TGTGCCAGCAGACCGGGACAGGCCTCTATGAGAGGCTACACCTTC. As protein: CASRPGQASMRGYTF.

This chain uses TRBV7-9 with TRBJ2-1; 9 nucleotides align to TRBD1. There are 17 residues in the CDR3. V gave up 5 bases and J gave up 5 bases; unmatched junction bases: 13. Germline V lookup: CDR1 SEHNR, CDR2 FQNEAQ (reference sequence). CDR3 coding DNA: TGTGCCAGCAGCGCTTCCCCGGGACAGGGTTCCCACAATGAGCAGTTCTTC. Residues: CASSASPGQGSHNEQFF.

The chain couples TRBV5-6 to TRBJ1-1, with D tentatively TRBD1 (5 bases). The V end was cut by 0 bases, the J end by 4 bases, with 10 bases between. CDR3 size: 14 residues. Per germline, CDR1 SGHDT and CDR2 YYEEEE. The CDR3 sequence: CASSLGQIATEAFF. CDR3 DNA: TGTGCCAGCAGCTTGGGACAGATCGCCACTGAAGCTTTCTTT.

The gene calls are TRBV29-1 and TRBJ2-5; D is ambiguous. V shed 4 bases and J shed 0 bases, with 6 bases lying between them. Per the germline V gene, CDR1 is SQVTM and CDR2 is ANQGSEA. This CDR3 region has 12 residues. The CDR3, as DNA: TGCAGCGTTGGTCCCGACCAAGAGACCCAGTACTTC. Translated: CSVGPDQETQYF.

The J gene is TRBJ1-1, the V gene TRBV4-1; 12 bases match TRBD1. There are 17 residues in the CDR3. The J segment lost 4 bases and the V segment lost 1 base, leaving 7 bases of the junction unmatched. Germline values: CDR1 MGHRA, CDR2 YSYEKL. CDR3 nucleotides: TGCGCCAGCAGCCAAGTACCGGGACAGGGGGCGGGCACTGAAGCTTTCTTT. It yields the protein CASSQVPGQGAGTEAFF.